The 15 T cell receptor beta chains given below trace back to one sample, sequenced in a study of T-cell memory formation after mild COVID-19. Using its own MiXCR run on the 5' RACE reads, TCRdb lists one record per CDR3 protein. This table has a few hundred thousand distinct CDR3 sequences, under 30% appearing once. What was sequenced was PBMCs or a T cell subset sorted from them (not recorded which). These receptors were obtained from an adult woman who had mild COVID-19 (a few samples of this study predate the infection). Cell type and time point are not known.

The V call is TRBV20-1, the J call TRBJ1-5; 8 bases match TRBD1. The CDR3 spans 15 residues. Trimming cost V 6 bases and J 3 bases; bases outside gene matches: 10. Germline CDR1 is DFQATT and CDR2 is SNEGSKA (reference sequence). In DNA, the CDR3 is TGCAGTGCGGCAGGGGGCCGAGGAGCCAATCAGCCCCAGCATTTT. This gives the protein CSAAGGRGANQPQHF.

The rearrangement joins TRBV24-1 to TRBJ1-5; tentative D call: TRBD1 (6 bases). CDR1 is KGHDR and CDR2 is SFDVKD in the germline V gene. Trimming removed 4 bases from V and 7 bases from J, with 13 bases in between. This CDR3 spans 14 amino acids. CDR3 nucleotides: TGTGCCACCAGTGACCGCAAACAGGGACAGCCCCAGCATTTT. Its translation: CATSDRKQGQPQHF.

A few counts support this clonotype. This chain links TRBV9 with TRBJ1-1; TRBD1 might be the D (6 bases). Germline V gene sequence: CDR1 SGDLS, CDR2 YYNGEE. V shed 0 bases and J shed 4 bases, with 10 bases lying between them. The CDR3 spans 14 residues. The CDR3 coding sequence is TGTGCCAGCAGCGTAGGTGGAGGGGGCACTGAAGCTTTCTTT. Its translation is CASSVGGGGTEAFF.

The rearrangement links TRBV24-1 to TRBJ2-1; D gene uncertain. This CDR3 region has 14 residues. V gave up 4 bases and J gave up 5 bases, with 11 bases separating them. Germline assignment: CDR1 KGHDR and CDR2 SFDVKD. Written as DNA, the CDR3 is TGTGCCACCAGTGACTATCGTATCGACAATGAGCAGTTCTTC. Encoded protein: CATSDYRIDNEQFF.

V usage is TRBV6-5 and J usage is TRBJ2-5; 7 nucleotides line up with TRBD2. The V gene end was trimmed by 7 bases and the J gene end by 0 bases; junction bases not matched to a gene: 14. This CDR3 spans 17 amino acids. CDR1 is MNHEY and CDR2 is SVGAGI in the germline V gene. The DNA of the CDR3 is TGTGCCAGCACTCATACTTCAGGACTAGAGTACCAAGAGACCCAGTACTTC. Protein product: CASTHTSGLEYQETQYF.

V and J are TRBV2 and TRBJ2-3; no firm D call. The CDR3 spans 16 residues. V shed 4 bases and J shed 2 bases, with 16 bases lying between them. Germline loops: CDR1 SNHLY, CDR2 FYNNEI. CDR3 sequence: CASSGRRTTFTDTQYF. The CDR3 region has the DNA TGTGCCAGCAGTGGGCGCAGGACCACCTTCACAGATACGCAGTATTTT.

V is TRBV20-1 and J is TRBJ1-1; 7 bases are shared with TRBD1. The CDR3 extends over 14 amino acids. V gave up 3 bases and J gave up 0 bases; unmatched junction bases: 4. Germline loops: CDR1 DFQATT, CDR2 SNEGSKA (reference sequence). CDR3: CSASLGQMNTEAFF. The CDR3, as DNA: TGCAGTGCTAGTTTGGGACAGATGAACACTGAAGCTTTCTTT.

This rearrangement joins TRBV7-9 to TRBJ1-2; 9 bases align to TRBD1. Germline V CDR1 and CDR2: SEHNR, FQNEAQ (reference sequence). The CDR3 runs 17 residues. Germline trimming cut 1 base from V and 6 bases from J; bases unmatched to any gene: 12. The CDR3 is CASSLVRWDREVHGYTF. The DNA of the CDR3 is TGTGCCAGCAGCTTAGTTCGGTGGGACAGGGAGGTTCATGGCTACACCTTC.

The gene calls are TRBV4-2 and TRBJ1-5; D is ambiguous. CDR3 length: 13 residues. The V end lost 0 bases, the J end lost 7 bases, and 7 bases lay between the germline ends. Germline lookup yields CDR1 LGHNA and CDR2 YNFKEQ. Written as DNA, the CDR3 is TGTGCCAGCAGCCAAGATGTCGGGCAGCCCCAGCATTTT. Translation gives CASSQDVGQPQHF.

This chain links TRBV29-1 with TRBJ2-3; D is possibly TRBD2 (7 bases). V was cut by 6 bases and J by 0 bases, with 16 bases left in between. CDR3 length: 15 amino acids. The germline CDR1 and CDR2 sequences are SQVTM and ANQGSEA. CDR3 DNA sequence: TGCAGCGTCGAGGGCGGGGGCCAGAGCACAGATACGCAGTATTTT. Protein sequence: CSVEGGGQSTDTQYF.

This clonotype turned up a few times. V gene TRBV12-3 or TRBV12-4 combines with J gene TRBJ2-3; D may be TRBD1 (5 bases). The ends were cut back, 7 bases at V and 1 base at J, with 18 bases in the middle. This CDR3 spans 16 amino acids. The CDR3 nucleotides are TGTGCCAGCACCCGACAAACAGGTGGGGGCACAGATACGCAGTATTTT. It yields the protein CASTRQTGGGTDTQYF.

This sequence joins TRBV11-2 and TRBJ2-3; 8 nucleotides match TRBD2. V trimming: 5 bases; J trimming: 1 base; junction bases outside the gene matches: 8. Germline V CDR1 and CDR2: SGHAT, FQNNGV. This CDR3 has 16 amino acids. The CDR3 loop is CASSHHPGLGTDTQYF. The DNA of the CDR3 is TGTGCCAGCAGCCACCACCCGGGACTAGGCACAGATACGCAGTATTTT.

The J gene is TRBJ2-7, the V gene TRBV14, with TRBD1 matching 8 bases. Per the germline V gene, CDR1 is SGHDN and CDR2 is FVKESK. Trimming removed 3 bases from V and 3 bases from J; junction bases left unmatched: 1. The CDR3 runs to 13 residues. In DNA, the CDR3 is TGTGCCAGCAGCCACGACAGGGGCTACGAGCAGTACTTC. This translates into CASSHDRGYEQYF.

A few counts support this clonotype. The V call is TRBV7-3, the J call TRBJ1-1, with 10 bases aligning to TRBD1. The CDR3 runs 15 residues. Germline CDR1 SGHTA, CDR2 FQGTGA. The trim removed 4 bases at V and 4 bases at J, leaving 6 bases unmatched. The DNA of the CDR3 is TGTGCCAGCAGCTCCGGACAGGGGGTAGGCACTGAAGCTTTCTTT. Translating it yields CASSSGQGVGTEAFF.

The gene calls are TRBV9 and TRBJ1-1, with D perhaps TRBD1 (5 bases). Germline V gene lookup returns CDR1 SGDLS and CDR2 YYNGEE. Deletions cut 2 bases from V and 4 bases from J, with 12 bases between. There are 14 residues in the CDR3. The CDR3 DNA is TGTGCCAGCAGCGTTCGGGGGGAGAGCACTGAAGCTTTCTTT. Translation: CASSVRGESTEAFF.